This passage covers 12 T cell receptor beta chains from one sample sequenced in a study of T cells in Graves' hyperthyroidism and ophthalmopathy. Using RNA transcripts as the source, TCR beta CDR3 regions were amplified. Using the HTBI primer set, a first-round RT-PCR was run on the TCR CDR3. TCRdb re-derived calls from the multiplex PCR reads in MiXCR, one entry per CDR3 protein. The sample yields roughly 380,000 distinct CDR3 sequences, approximately 12% seen once. Source material: blood. These TCRs come from a man in his thirties or forties with Graves' hyperthyroidism that later progressed to Graves' ophthalmopathy.

This clonotype was recorded at least ten times. This rearrangement joins TRBV12-3 or TRBV12-4 to TRBJ1-5; D perhaps matches TRBD1 (5 bases). CDR3 length: 17 residues. The V end lost 1 base, the J end lost 0 bases, and 13 bases lay between the germline ends. The CDR3 region is CASSLVGTVNSNQPQHF. CDR3 bases: TGTGCCAGCAGTTTAGTGGGGACGGTCAATAGCAATCAGCCCCAGCATTTT.

In its sample, this clonotype was seen many times. J is TRBJ1-6 and V is TRBV12-3 or TRBV12-4; TRBD1 is a possible D gene (5 bases). Trimming stripped 6 bases from V and 10 bases from J, with 19 bases between. The CDR3 is made up of 15 amino acids. The chain's CDR3 is CASSNPGPLGSPLHF. For the CDR3, the DNA is TGTGCCAGCAGCAATCCGGGACCGTTAGGATCACCCCTCCACTTT.

This clonotype occurred many times. The V gene is TRBV28, the J gene TRBJ1-4; 7 nucleotides match TRBD1. The CDR3 is 15 amino acids. Germline lookup yields CDR1 MDHEN and CDR2 SYDVKM. After removal of 6 bases from V and 8 bases from J, the junction contained 12 bases not matched to a gene. CDR3 amino acids: CASSPTGREREKLFF. DNA of the CDR3: TGTGCCAGCAGCCCGACAGGGAGGGAGCGGGAAAAACTGTTTTTT.

The gene calls are TRBV5-5 and TRBJ2-3; the match to TRBD2 covers 9 bases. CDR1 is SGHKS, CDR2 YYEKEE, per germline (reference sequence). Germline trimming cut 4 bases from V and 4 bases from J; bases unmatched to any gene: 7. The CDR3 has 15 residues. The CDR3 region has the DNA TGTGCCAGCAGCGCATTGCGGGGGGGCGCAGATACGCAGTATTTT. Its protein product is CASSALRGGADTQYF.

This sequence joins TRBV4-1 and TRBJ2-3, with 12 bases lining up with TRBD2. Germline values: CDR1 MGHRA, CDR2 YSYEKL. The V segment lost 4 bases and the J segment 4 bases; nucleotides outside the gene matches: 12. CDR3 length equals 18 residues. CDR3 DNA: TGCGCCAGCAGCCTCCAAGTGCTAGCGGGGGGGCGGTCAGATACGCAGTATTTT. Translated: CASSLQVLAGGRSDTQYF.

There are many counts of this clonotype. CDR3 residues: CASRGGVYSNQPQHF. CDR3 DNA: TGTGCCAGCAGGGGAGGGGTTTATAGCAATCAGCCCCAGCATTTT. The chain uses TRBV2 and TRBJ1-5; a possible D gene is TRBD1 (5 bases). V lost 6 bases and J lost 0, with 12 bases in between. The CDR3 is 15 amino acids. The germline V gene has CDR1 SNHLY and CDR2 FYNNEI.

The chain recombines TRBV6-1 with TRBJ2-3; D perhaps matches TRBD2 (6 bases). The germline V gene has CDR1 MNHNS and CDR2 SASEGT. Trimming took 5 bases from V and 5 from J, leaving 17 bases between them. CDR3 length equals 15 residues. The CDR3: CASSYREPRRDTQYF. CDR3 DNA sequence: TGTGCCAGCAGTTATCGGGAGCCCCGCAGAGATACGCAGTATTTT.

J is TRBJ1-3 and V is TRBV5-1; a possible D gene is TRBD1 (5 bases). V shed 4 bases and J shed 8 bases, with 19 bases lying between them. CDR1 and CDR2 (germline): SGHRS, YFSETQ. The CDR3 runs to 15 residues. CDR3 sequence reads: CASSHRGAPGDTIYF. The CDR3 region has the DNA TGCGCCAGCAGCCACCGCGGGGCTCCGGGGGACACCATATATTTT. Variable domain in full (rest from reference TRBV5-1 and TRBJ1-3): KAGVTQTPRYLIKTRGQQVTLSCSPISGHRSVSWYQQTPGQGLQFLFEYFSETQRNKGNFPGRFSGRQFSNSRSEMNVSTLELGDSALYLCASSHRGAPGDTIYFGEGSWLTVV.

The table lists this clonotype with many counts. The genes are TRBV6-1 and TRBJ2-7, with D perhaps assigned TRBD1 or TRBD2 (5 bases each). The germline V gene encodes CDR1 MNHNS and CDR2 SASEGT. CDR3 length equals 14 residues. V lost 5 bases and J 1 base, leaving 12 bases between the germline ends. The CDR3: CASSYFEGSYEQYF. The CDR3 DNA is TGTGCCAGCAGTTATTTTGAGGGGTCCTACGAGCAGTACTTC.

This chain uses TRBV6-1 with TRBJ1-4; 7 bases match TRBD1. The V gene end was trimmed by 10 bases and the J gene end by 7 bases; junction bases not matched to a gene: 6. Germline CDR1 and CDR2: MNHNS and SASEGT. The CDR3 is 12 residues long. The CDR3 DNA is TGTGCCACCAGACAGGGCGTTGAAAAACTGTTTTTT. Encoded protein: CATRQGVEKLFF.

This clonotype has ten or more counts. This rearrangement joins TRBV12-3 or TRBV12-4 to TRBJ1-5; D uncertain. The CDR3 covers 14 residues. The V gene lost 4 bases and the J gene lost 3 bases, with 10 bases spanning the gap. CDR3 bases: TGTGCCAGCAGTTCACCCCGCCCCAATCAGCCCCAGCATTTT. Translated, it gives CASSSPRPNQPQHF.

This clonotype has a count of ten or more. This rearrangement joins TRBV2 to TRBJ2-3, with a weak D call TRBD1 (5 bases). This CDR3 is 20 amino acids long. V was pared by 4 bases and J by 0 bases, with 26 bases between. From germline, CDR1 is SNHLY and CDR2 FYNNEI. CDR3 in DNA: TGTGCCAGCAGTGTGACCCCCCAGGGATTCAATACTCGTAGCACAGATACGCAGTATTTT. Encoded protein: CASSVTPQGFNTRSTDTQYF.